This record looks at one T cell receptor (beta chain) sequence and its context. The record originates from a study of T-cell reconstitution after alpha-beta-depleted transplantation in children. The TCRbeta library was prepared with unique molecular identifiers. TCRdb analysed the PCR reads with MiXCR anew, one entry per CDR3 protein. The data hold 420,000 or so distinct CDR3 sequences, with approximately 11% observed a single time. Germline V lookup: CDR1 SGHRS, CDR2 YFSETQ. Trimming shortened V by 1 base and J by 7 bases, and 18 bases separated the two germline ends. The CDR3 loop spans 15 amino acids.

The material sequenced was PBMCs from the stem cell graft donor, taken from the stem cell graft. The TCR originated in a human donor who donated a stem cell graft to a child with acute myeloid leukemia. The V call is TRBV5-1, the J call TRBJ2-7; the D is unclear. CDR3 sequence reads: CASSLFYWSGDEQYV. The DNA of the CDR3 is TGCGCCAGCAGCTTGTTTTACTGGTCTGGAGATGAGCAGTACGTC.